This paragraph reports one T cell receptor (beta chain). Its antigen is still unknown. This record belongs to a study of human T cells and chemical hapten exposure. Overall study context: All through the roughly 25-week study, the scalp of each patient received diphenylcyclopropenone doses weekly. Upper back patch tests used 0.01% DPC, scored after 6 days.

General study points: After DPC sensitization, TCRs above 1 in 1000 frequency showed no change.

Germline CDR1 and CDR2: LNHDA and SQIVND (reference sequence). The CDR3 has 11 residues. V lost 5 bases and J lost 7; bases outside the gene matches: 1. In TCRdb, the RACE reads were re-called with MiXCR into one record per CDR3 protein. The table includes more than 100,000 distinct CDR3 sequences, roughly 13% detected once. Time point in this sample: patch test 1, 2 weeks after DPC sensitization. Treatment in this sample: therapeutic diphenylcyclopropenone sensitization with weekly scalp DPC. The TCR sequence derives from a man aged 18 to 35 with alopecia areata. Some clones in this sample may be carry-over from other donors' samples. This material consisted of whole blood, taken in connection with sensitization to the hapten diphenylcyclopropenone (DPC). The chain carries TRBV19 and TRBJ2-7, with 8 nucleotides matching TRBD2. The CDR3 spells CASSAGGEQYV. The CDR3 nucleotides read TGTGCCAGTAGTGCGGGGGGTGAGCAGTACGTC.